This entry lists 30 T cell receptor beta chains sequenced from one sample in a study of shared clonotypes between healthy human individuals. CD45RO negativity and positive selection for CCR7 defined naive CD8 cells, a population that excluded terminally differentiated effector memory CD45RA+ cells. Libraries were prepared by immunoSEQ multiplex PCR; TCRdb keeps only in-frame clonotypes and omits some of them. The table includes 600,000 or so clones, about 95% detected once. The source material was naive CD8+ T cells sorted from blood. These receptors originate from a woman aged 25 to 39 in good health.

This clone was counted a single time. The rearrangement links TRBV30 to TRBJ2-7; TRBD1 or TRBD2 may be the D gene (5 bases each). Germline values: CDR1 GTSNPN, CDR2 SVGIG (reference sequence). The CDR3 is 12 residues long. Trimming took 4 bases from V and 0 from J, leaving 7 bases between them. CDR3 region: CAWMGDSYEQYF. The CDR3 DNA is TGTGCCTGGATGGGGGACTCCTACGAGCAGTACTTC.

V usage is TRBV30 and J usage is TRBJ2-7; the D call may be TRBD1 or TRBD2 (5 bases each). The CDR3 is 15 amino acids. Germline V gene data show CDR1 as GTSNPN and CDR2 as SVGIG (reference sequence). The V end lost 5 bases, the J end lost 3 bases, and 20 bases lay between the germline ends. The CDR3 DNA reads as TGTGCCTGGGGGTGGGAAGGGACCGCCGACTACGAGCAGTACTTC. Its translation: CAWGWEGTADYEQYF. Using reference TRBV30 and TRBJ2-7 for the parts outside the CDR3, the full variable domain is SQTIHQWPATLVQPVGSPLSLECTVEGTSNPNLYWYRQAAGRGLQLLFYSVGIGQISSEVPQNLSASRPQDRQFILSSKKLLLSDSGFYLCAWGWEGTADYEQYFGPGTRLTVT.

This chain uses TRBV27 with TRBJ1-1; D may be TRBD1 (6 bases). Germline CDR1 MNHEY, CDR2 SMNVEV (reference sequence). Trimming left V 2 bases short and J 2 bases short, with 9 bases between. The CDR3 runs to 14 residues. The CDR3 DNA reads as TGTGCCAGCAGTTTACGGGACACCAACACTGAAGCTTTCTTT. Amino acids: CASSLRDTNTEAFF.

The chain recombines TRBV13 with TRBJ2-5; 7 nucleotides line up with TRBD1. The CDR3 has 13 residues. Germline CDR1 PRHDT, CDR2 FYEKMQ (reference sequence). Trimming took 2 bases from V and 3 from J; bases not matched to a gene: 0. The CDR3 sequence is CASSLQGEETQYF. CDR3 nucleotide sequence: TGTGCCAGCAGCTTACAGGGGGAAGAGACCCAGTACTTC.

The chain links TRBV27 to TRBJ2-7; 11 bases agree with TRBD1. This CDR3 contains 13 residues. Looked up from germline, CDR1 is MNHEY and CDR2 is SMNVEV (reference sequence). V was clipped by 8 bases and J by 4 bases; unmatched bases: 4. Here the CDR3 reads CASGTGGTYEQYF. CDR3 in DNA: TGTGCCAGCGGGACAGGGGGGACATACGAGCAGTACTTC.

The chain is built from TRBV29-1 and TRBJ2-7; D is unclear. With 1 base removed from V and 6 bases from J, the gap between germline ends came to 16 bases. The germline V gene encodes CDR1 SQVTM and CDR2 ANQGSEA. This CDR3 is built from 14 residues. This chain's CDR3 is CSVEGWRILCEQYF. The CDR3 DNA reads TGCAGCGTTGAAGGATGGCGGATCTTGTGCGAGCAGTACTTC.

V gene TRBV7-6 combines with J gene TRBJ2-7, with TRBD2 as a possible D gene (6 bases). The germline V gene has CDR1 SGHVS and CDR2 FNYEAQ. The V end was cut by 4 bases, the J end by 3 bases, with 13 bases between. The CDR3 runs 14 residues. CDR3 residues: CASSSGDGLYEQYF. The CDR3 DNA sequence: TGTGCCAGCAGCTCGGGGGACGGGCTCTACGAGCAGTACTTC.

The gene calls are TRBV5-1 and TRBJ2-7; 16 bases align to TRBD2. V gave up 4 bases and J gave up 0 bases; unmatched junction bases: 4. The CDR3 spans 17 residues. CDR1 and CDR2 from the germline V gene are SGHRS and YFSETQ. In DNA, the CDR3 is TGCGCCAGCAGCATGGGACTAGCGGGAGGGAGCTCCTACGAGCAGTACTTC. Its protein is CASSMGLAGGSSYEQYF.

The CDR3, as DNA: TGTGCCAGCAGCTTGGGTCCGGGAACGAACACTGAAGCTTTCTTT. Translation: CASSLGPGTNTEAFF. The chain recombines TRBV11-2 with TRBJ1-1, with no clear D. In germline, CDR1 is SGHAT, CDR2 FQNNGV. CDR3 size: 15 residues. V shed 3 bases and J shed 1 base, with 12 bases lying between them.

J is TRBJ2-5 and V is TRBV5-6, with 10 positions matching TRBD2. This CDR3 has 17 amino acids. CDR1 and CDR2 from the germline V gene are SGHDT and YYEEEE. Trimming cost V 0 bases and J 5 bases; bases outside gene matches: 10. For the CDR3, the DNA is TGTGCCAGCAGCTTGGGGTCCCTAGCGGGAGATGGTGAGACCCAGTACTTC. It codes for CASSLGSLAGDGETQYF.

This rearrangement joins TRBV7-3 to TRBJ2-3; 8 nucleotides line up with TRBD1. From germline, CDR1 is SGHTA and CDR2 FQGTGA. V dropped 4 bases and J dropped 4; count of bases not matched to a gene: 1. This CDR3 has 13 amino acids. CDR3 sequence (DNA): TGTGCCAGCAGCTCGACAGGGGCAGATACGCAGTATTTT. It encodes CASSSTGADTQYF.

V and J are TRBV27 and TRBJ1-1; TRBD1 agrees at 11 bases. The germline V gene encodes CDR1 MNHEY and CDR2 SMNVEV (reference sequence). This CDR3 has 16 residues. V trimming: 2 bases; J trimming: 4 bases; junction bases outside the gene matches: 6. CDR3 protein: CASSLRTGGGPTEAFF. In DNA, the CDR3 is TGTGCCAGCAGTTTACGGACAGGGGGCGGCCCCACTGAAGCTTTCTTT.

The rearrangement uses TRBV9 and TRBJ2-3; either TRBD1 or TRBD2 may fit D (6 bases each). Germline V gene lookup returns CDR1 SGDLS and CDR2 YYNGEE. Deletions cut 0 bases from V and 1 base from J, with 12 bases between. This CDR3 spans 16 amino acids. The CDR3 DNA follows: TGTGCCAGCAGCGTAGAGGGGGGAACAGGCACAGATACGCAGTATTTT. Residues: CASSVEGGTGTDTQYF. Full variable domain (rest looked up from reference TRBV9 and TRBJ2-3): DSGVTQTPKHLITATGQRVTLRCSPRSGDLSVYWYQQSLDQGLQFLIQYYNGEERAKGNILERFSAQQFPDLHSELNLSSLELGDSALYFCASSVEGGTGTDTQYFGPGTRLTVL.

The V call is TRBV19, the J call TRBJ2-7; D is perhaps TRBD2 (5 bases). The CDR3 contains 13 residues. Germline values: CDR1 LNHDA, CDR2 SQIVND (reference sequence). The germline V and J ends were trimmed by 1 base and 4 bases, with 8 bases remaining between them. The CDR3 coding sequence is TGTGCCAGTAGTATAGGGGAGAAATACGAGCAGTACTTC. Its translation is CASSIGEKYEQYF. Together with reference TRBV19 and TRBJ2-7, the CDR3 gives the full variable domain: DGGITQSPKYLFRKEGQNVTLSCEQNLNHDAMYWYRQDPGQGLRLIYYSQIVNDFQKGDIAEGYSVSREKKESFPLTVTSAQKNPTAFYLCASSIGEKYEQYFGPGTRLTVT.

The CDR3, as DNA: TGCGCCAGCAGTGAGCTAACAATTCCGGGAACAGATACGCAGTATTTT. It encodes CASSELTIPGTDTQYF. The chain has TRBV10-1 and TRBJ2-3, with D possibly matching TRBD2 (5 bases). Trimming removed 2 bases from V and 3 bases from J, with 15 bases in between. This CDR3 has 16 amino acids. CDR1 WNHNN and CDR2 SYGVQD come from the germline V gene (reference sequence).

This clone was observed a single time. V is TRBV9 and J is TRBJ2-2; 8 bases map to TRBD2. CDR3 length equals 16 residues. Germline V gene sequence: CDR1 SGDLS, CDR2 YYNGEE. V lost 0 bases to trimming and J lost 4 bases; unmatched junction nucleotides: 5. The CDR3 sequence is CASSVGAAGVTGELFF. The CDR3 DNA is TGTGCCAGCAGCGTAGGGGCAGCGGGAGTCACCGGGGAGCTGTTTTTT.

The V and J genes are TRBV18 and TRBJ2-2, with TRBD1 matching over 10 bases. This CDR3 region has 15 residues. The V gene end was trimmed by 1 base and the J gene end by 6 bases; junction bases not matched to a gene: 2. Germline values: CDR1 KGHSH, CDR2 LQKENI. The CDR3 nucleotides are TGTGCCAGCTCACCACTTGGACAGGGGGCCGGGGAGCTGTTTTTT. Its translation is CASSPLGQGAGELFF.

This clone has a single count. This chain connects TRBV28 to TRBJ1-1; possibly TRBD1 for D (6 bases). The CDR3 is made up of 14 amino acids. Germline loops: CDR1 MDHEN, CDR2 SYDVKM. V was pared by 2 bases and J by 7 bases, with 14 bases between. The CDR3 sequence is CASSLRGSGVEAFF. CDR3 nucleotide sequence: TGTGCCAGCAGTTTAAGGGGGTCAGGGGTTGAAGCTTTCTTT.

A single count supports this clone. V usage is TRBV12-5 and J usage is TRBJ2-2; TRBD1 or TRBD2 may be the D gene (5 bases each). Trimming removed 4 bases from V and 1 base from J, with 16 bases in between. Germline V lookup: CDR1 LGHNT, CDR2 FRNRAP. CDR3 length: 17 residues. The CDR3 here is CASGYDPGQGNTGELFF. Here the CDR3 DNA reads TGTGCTAGTGGTTACGACCCGGGGCAGGGGAACACCGGGGAGCTGTTTTTT.

In this sample, this clone turned up once. The V and J genes are TRBV5-1 and TRBJ2-1, with D perhaps assigned TRBD1 or TRBD2 (6 bases each). Germline CDR1 SGHRS, CDR2 YFSETQ. CDR3 length: 14 amino acids. Trimming pared 2 bases from V and 7 bases from J, leaving 13 bases between. This CDR3 is CASSFSGGRNEQFF. The CDR3 region has the DNA TGCGCCAGCAGCTTCTCTGGGGGGCGGAATGAGCAGTTCTTC.

This clone was observed a few times. This sequence joins TRBV19 and TRBJ1-1; no firm D call. Germline V gene data show CDR1 as LNHDA and CDR2 as SQIVND (reference sequence). The CDR3 contains 14 residues. Trimming took 11 bases from V and 5 from J, leaving 21 bases between them. The CDR3 sequence: CACIGWGEGTEAFF. The CDR3 DNA is TGTGCCTGTATTGGATGGGGAGAAGGAACTGAAGCTTTCTTT.

This chain links TRBV28 with TRBJ2-3; TRBD1 matches 9 bases. The junction had 6 bases not matched to a gene; V was cut back by 5 bases and J by 3 bases. This CDR3 has 15 amino acids. Germline V CDR1 and CDR2: MDHEN, SYDVKM. CDR3 in amino acids: CASSQRGTGTDTQYF. The CDR3 nucleotides are TGTGCCAGCAGTCAAAGGGGGACAGGGACAGATACGCAGTATTTT. Full variable domain (rest looked up from reference TRBV28 and TRBJ2-3): DVKVTQSSRYLVKRTGEKVFLECVQDMDHENMFWYRQDPGLGLRLIYFSYDVKMKEKGDIPEGYSVSREKKERFSLILESASTNQTSMYLCASSQRGTGTDTQYFGPGTRLTVL.

For this clone: Additional DNA sequences in this sample encode the identical CDR3. V usage is TRBV19 and J usage is TRBJ2-7, with TRBD2 as a possible D gene (6 bases). Germline CDR1 reads LNHDA; CDR2 reads SQIVND (reference sequence). The CDR3 length is 13 residues. V lost 3 bases and J 4 bases, leaving 10 bases between the germline ends. This CDR3 is CASSIRGTYEQYF. The CDR3 region has the DNA TGTGCCAGTAGTATTCGTGGGACTTACGAGCAGTACTTC.

The chain combines TRBV9 with TRBJ2-3; the D call may be TRBD1 or TRBD2 (5 bases each). The CDR3 runs 15 residues. The ends were cut back, 6 bases at V and 0 bases at J, with 14 bases in the middle. Germline CDR1 and CDR2: SGDLS and YYNGEE. CDR3 nucleotide sequence: TGTGCCAGCACCCGATACGGGACGAGCACAGATACGCAGTATTTT. Protein: CASTRYGTSTDTQYF.

The V and J genes are TRBV7-2 and TRBJ2-3; no firm D call. Trimming left V 0 bases short and J 5 bases short, with 9 bases between. The CDR3 runs to 14 residues. Germline V gives CDR1 SGHTA, CDR2 FQGNSA. CDR3 bases: TGTGCCAGCAGCTTAGCATCCTATGAAGATACGCAGTATTTT. Amino acid sequence: CASSLASYEDTQYF.

The V and J genes are TRBV29-1 and TRBJ2-3; D perhaps matches TRBD2 (6 bases). Trimming pared 5 bases from V and 0 bases from J, leaving 9 bases between. From germline, CDR1 is SQVTM and CDR2 ANQGSEA. CDR3 size: 13 residues. The CDR3 nucleotides are TGCAGCGTTTTCGGGGGAAGCACAGATACGCAGTATTTT. This sequence encodes CSVFGGSTDTQYF.

This chain connects TRBV11-2 to TRBJ2-5; tentative D call: TRBD1 (7 bases). The J call is in doubt because the DNA end fits TRBJ2-7 better. CDR1 is SGHAT, CDR2 FQNNGV, per germline. The CDR3 is 14 residues long. The CDR3, as DNA: TGTGCCAGCAGCTTATGGGGGGACAGCTACGAGCAGTACTTC. Its protein product is CASSLWGDSYEQYF.

Turning to this clone: The junction shows a germline mismatch at one end, possibly a read error. V usage is TRBV15 and J usage is TRBJ2-5; 7 nucleotides match TRBD1. CDR1 and CDR2 (germline): LNHNV, YYDKDF (reference sequence). The CDR3 runs 11 residues. The CDR3 DNA follows: TGTGCCACCAGCAACGGAAGACAGGGAGACTTC. As protein: CATSNGRQGDF.

This rearrangement joins TRBV29-1 to TRBJ2-1, with D possibly TRBD2 on 6 matching bases. V lost 7 bases, J lost 6 bases, and 25 bases lay in between. The CDR3 length is 16 residues. The germline gives CDR1 SQVTM, CDR2 ANQGSEA. The CDR3: CSATLPGLRSANEQFF. The CDR3 DNA follows: TGCAGCGCAACCCTACCGGGACTTCGTAGCGCCAATGAGCAGTTCTTC.

CDR3: CASSSPSEEYSNQPQHF. DNA of the CDR3: TGTGCCAGCAGTTCCCCCTCTGAAGAATATAGCAATCAGCCCCAGCATTTT. This rearrangement joins TRBV28 to TRBJ1-5, with D unresolved. CDR3 length: 17 residues. Looked up from germline, CDR1 is MDHEN and CDR2 is SYDVKM. Trimming left V 4 bases short and J 0 bases short, with 16 bases between.